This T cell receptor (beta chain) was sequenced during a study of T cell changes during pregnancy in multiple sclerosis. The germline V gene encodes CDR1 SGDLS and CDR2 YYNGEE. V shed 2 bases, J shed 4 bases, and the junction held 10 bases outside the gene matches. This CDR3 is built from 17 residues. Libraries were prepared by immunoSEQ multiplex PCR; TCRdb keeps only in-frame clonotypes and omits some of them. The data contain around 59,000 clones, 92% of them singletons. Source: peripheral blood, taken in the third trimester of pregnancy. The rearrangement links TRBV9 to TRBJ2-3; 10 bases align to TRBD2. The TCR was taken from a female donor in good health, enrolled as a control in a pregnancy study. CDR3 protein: CASSVFRGAGGPDTQYF. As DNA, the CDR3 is TGTGCCAGCAGCGTTTTCCGGGGAGCGGGAGGGCCAGATACGCAGTATTTT.